This entry is about one TCR beta chain. This entry is derived from a study of Ad26.COV2.S vaccination and SARS-CoV-2 variants. Only in-frame clones appear in the TCRdb table, and some are missing; sequencing was by immunoSEQ multiplex PCR. Among about 680,000 clones, around 90% were seen once, and the ten largest hold over 1.3%. J lost 4 bases, V lost 4 bases, and 8 bases had no gene match. CDR1 is MNHEY, CDR2 SVGAGI, per germline. This CDR3 comprises 16 residues. The treatment denotes: around 19 received Ad26.COV2.S at low or high dose, single or two shots; several received placebo; per-sample allocation not given. Vaccine and placebo recipients were sampled on day 63 after the first injection.

The gene calls are TRBV6-5 and TRBJ2-7; 12 bases are shared with TRBD2. The specimen comprised peripheral blood, sampled in a trial of Ad26.COV2.S vaccine versus placebo. This receptor was obtained from a person between 18 and 65 years old who received the Ad26.COV2.S COVID-19 vaccine or a placebo. CDR3 loop: CASSSSLAGGEYEQYF. For the CDR3, the DNA is TGTGCCAGCAGTTCCAGCCTAGCGGGAGGGGAGTACGAGCAGTACTTC.